In its sample, the clone carrying this T cell receptor (beta chain) was seen a few times. Its cognate antigen is unknown. TCRdb itself ran the RT-PCR reads through MiXCR, one entry per CDR3 protein. The sample shows 600,000 to 700,000 distinct CDR3 sequences, 14% of them seen only once. The sample is drawn from a study of response to subunit inactivated influenza vaccine. The study, taken as a whole, reports: Authors suggested few new T cells are recruited by each seasonal influenza vaccination.

The CDR3 is 18 residues long. Trimming removed 0 bases at V and 4 bases at J, with 18 bases between. Germline lookup yields CDR1 LNHNV and CDR2 YYDKDF (reference sequence). V and J are TRBV15 and TRBJ1-4; D is unresolved. This sequence was found in a man aged 45-60 years who received an inactivated influenza vaccine. The sequencing here drew on PBMCs from blood, taken less than 15 days before vaccination. CDR3 sequence (DNA): TGTGCCACCAGCAGAGATCAGTGGCAGCATAGGCTTAATGAAAAACTGTTTTTT. Amino acid sequence: CATSRDQWQHRLNEKLFF.